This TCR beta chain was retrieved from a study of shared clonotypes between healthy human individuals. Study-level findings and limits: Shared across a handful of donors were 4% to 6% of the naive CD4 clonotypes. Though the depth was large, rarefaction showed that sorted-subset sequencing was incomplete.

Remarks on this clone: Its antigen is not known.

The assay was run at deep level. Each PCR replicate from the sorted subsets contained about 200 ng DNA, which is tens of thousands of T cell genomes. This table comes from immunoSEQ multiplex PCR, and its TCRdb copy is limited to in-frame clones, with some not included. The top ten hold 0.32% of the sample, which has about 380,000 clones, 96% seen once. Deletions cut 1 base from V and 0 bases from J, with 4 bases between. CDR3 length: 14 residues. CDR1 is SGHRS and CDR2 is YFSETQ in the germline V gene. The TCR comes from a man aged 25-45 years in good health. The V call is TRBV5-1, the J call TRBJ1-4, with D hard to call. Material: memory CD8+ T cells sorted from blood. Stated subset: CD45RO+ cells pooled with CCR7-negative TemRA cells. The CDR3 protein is CASSLLSTNEKLFF. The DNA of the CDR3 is TGCGCCAGCAGCTTGTTGTCAACTAATGAAAAACTGTTTTTT.